Listed here are 10 T cell receptor beta chains from one sample, sequenced in a study of molecular identifiers for immune sequencing clone quantification. Using its own MiXCR run on the PCR reads, TCRdb lists one record per CDR3 protein. The sample consists of approximately 500,000 distinct CDR3 sequences, approximately 25% of them appearing once. The sequenced sample consisted of naive CD8+ T cells from blood, with Jurkat cell RNA spiked in. Subset of the sample: FACS-sorted CD8+CD4-CCR7+CD45RA+ naive T cells. The receptors were gathered from a human donor in good health. Some libraries in this study had Jurkat cell RNA spiked in.

The table lists this clonotype with many counts. The gene calls are TRBV7-9 and TRBJ2-1; the D gene is possibly TRBD2 (5 bases). The V and J ends lost 0 bases and 5 bases respectively, with 8 bases between them. Germline V lookup: CDR1 SEHNR, CDR2 FQNEAQ (reference sequence). The CDR3 runs to 14 residues. CDR3: CASSLAGANNEQFF. For the CDR3, the DNA is TGTGCCAGCAGCTTAGCGGGAGCGAACAATGAGCAGTTCTTC.

This clonotype was observed at least ten times. V is TRBV6-2 or TRBV6-3 and J is TRBJ1-5, with TRBD1 as a possible D gene (5 bases). V was pared by 5 bases and J by 3 bases, with 11 bases between. The CDR3 has 14 residues. CDR1 MNHEY and CDR2 SVGEGT come from the germline V gene. For the CDR3, the DNA is TGTGCCAGCAGTAATTACGGGGCCAATCAGCCCCAGCATTTT. Translated: CASSNYGANQPQHF.

V usage is TRBV10-3 and J usage is TRBJ2-5, with D possibly matching TRBD2 (5 bases). The V end lost 4 bases, the J end lost 1 base, and 10 bases lay between the germline ends. CDR1 and CDR2 from the germline V gene are ENHRY and SYGVKD. This CDR3 contains 14 residues. This CDR3 reads CAISGWLAQETQYF. CDR3 sequence (DNA): TGTGCCATCAGTGGGTGGCTAGCCCAAGAGACCCAGTACTTC.

This clonotype was recorded a few times. The genes are TRBV6-5 and TRBJ1-2, with TRBD1 as a possible D gene (5 bases). Trimming shortened V by 4 bases and J by 5 bases, and 20 bases separated the two germline ends. CDR3 length: 16 residues. CDR1 and CDR2 (germline): MNHEY, SVGAGI. As DNA, the CDR3 is TGTGCCAGCAGTTTCGGTCCCCCCAGGGACCGGTATGGCTACACCTTC. This encodes CASSFGPPRDRYGYTF.

This clonotype was recorded many times. V is TRBV25-1 and J is TRBJ2-2; D remains ambiguous. Trimming shortened V by 8 bases and J by 0 bases, and 4 bases separated the two germline ends. The CDR3 has 12 residues. CDR1 and CDR2 from the germline V gene are MGHDK and SYGVNS. The CDR3 nucleotides are TGTGCCAGCGATCCGAACACCGGGGAGCTGTTTTTT. Translation: CASDPNTGELFF.

The chain has TRBV6-1 and TRBJ2-7; tentatively, D is TRBD1 (6 bases). The germline V gene encodes CDR1 MNHNS and CDR2 SASEGT. With 0 bases removed from V and 3 bases from J, the gap between germline ends came to 15 bases. This CDR3 spans 16 amino acids. The CDR3 DNA follows: TGTGCCAGCAGTGAAGCTTGGCAGGGGAATCACTACGAGCAGTACTTC. As protein: CASSEAWQGNHYEQYF.

V usage is TRBV11-3 and J usage is TRBJ2-2; 9 nucleotides match TRBD1. This CDR3 contains 15 residues. The V gene end was trimmed by 4 bases and the J gene end by 5 bases; junction bases not matched to a gene: 5. CDR1 is SGHNT and CDR2 is YENEEA in the germline V gene. The CDR3: CASSWGTGMTGELFF. DNA for the CDR3: TGTGCCAGCAGCTGGGGGACAGGGATGACCGGGGAGCTGTTTTTT.

This clonotype was picked up a small number of times. This sequence joins TRBV30 and TRBJ2-3; 8 bases are a match to TRBD2. The CDR3 is 14 amino acids. The V and J ends lost 7 bases and 1 base, in that order; junction bases with no gene match: 7. CDR1 GTSNPN and CDR2 SVGIG come from the germline V gene (reference sequence). As DNA, the CDR3 is TGTGCCTACGACCATAGCGGGGGCACAGATACGCAGTATTTT. Residues: CAYDHSGGTDTQYF.

This clonotype was seen many times. The chain joins TRBV20-1 to TRBJ2-7; D might be TRBD2 (6 bases). Trimming removed 6 bases from V and 3 bases from J, with 15 bases in between. Germline V gene lookup returns CDR1 DFQATT and CDR2 SNEGSKA (reference sequence). The CDR3 loop spans 13 amino acids. CDR3: CSAQGGVYYEQYF. The CDR3 region has the DNA TGCAGTGCCCAGGGCGGGGTCTACTACGAGCAGTACTTC.

This clonotype was observed a handful of times. The chain combines TRBV6-2 or TRBV6-3 with TRBJ2-1; 9 bases line up with TRBD2. The V gene's germline CDR1 is MNHEY and CDR2 SVGEGT. Losses at the gene ends were 0 bases for V and 9 bases for J; bases not matched to a gene: 3. CDR3 length equals 14 residues. The CDR3 is CASSYSAGGSEQFF. For the CDR3, the DNA is TGTGCCAGCAGTTACTCGGCGGGAGGGAGTGAGCAGTTCTTC.